The 32 T cell receptor beta chains presented below share a single source sample, sequenced in a study of vaccination and CD4 T cells after COVID-19. Treatment defined: approximately 11-day PBMC culture with coronavirus spike peptide pools or control peptides (ViraFEST assay). Their antigen targets remain unknown. The Oncomine TCR Beta short-read assay was applied to DNA of cultured CD4+ T cells. TCRdb independently ran MiXCR on the PCR reads; one entry per CDR3 protein. The data show roughly 15,000 distinct CDR3 sequences, with around 38% seen just once and around 9.3% held by the top ten. The sequenced sample was CD4+ T cells from blood, cultured in vitro. These receptors all stem from a human donor who had recovered from COVID-19.

The chain has TRBV5-1 and TRBJ2-2, with unresolved D. The CDR3 length is 14 residues. Germline V gives CDR1 SGHRS, CDR2 YFSETQ. The V end was cut by 2 bases, the J end by 3 bases, with 8 bases between. The CDR3 DNA reads as TGCGCCAGCAGCTTCGCAGAGGACACCGGGGAGCTGTTTTTT. Protein sequence: CASSFAEDTGELFF.

J is TRBJ1-4 and V is TRBV7-2, with no clear D. This CDR3 has 13 amino acids. V was pared by 1 base and J by 13 bases, with 13 bases between. Germline assignment: CDR1 SGHTA and CDR2 FQGNSA. CDR3 coding DNA: TGTGCCAGCAGCTTAGGGGCGACCATGGGACTGTTTTTT. Translating it yields CASSLGATMGLFF.

The rearrangement joins TRBV27 to TRBJ1-1, with a possible D match to TRBD1 (6 bases). V gave up 5 bases and J gave up 6 bases, with 19 bases separating them. From germline, CDR1 is MNHEY and CDR2 SMNVEV (reference sequence). This CDR3 is built from 15 residues. This CDR3 reads CASSRTALRGAEAFF. The CDR3 DNA sequence: TGTGCCAGCAGTAGGACCGCGCTGAGGGGGGCTGAAGCTTTCTTT.

This clonotype has only one observation. The V and J genes are TRBV2 and TRBJ2-1; 11 bases map to TRBD2. Per the germline V gene, CDR1 is SNHLY and CDR2 is FYNNEI. V lost 3 bases and J lost 4; bases outside the gene matches: 2. This CDR3 region has 15 residues. CDR3 residues: CASSDLAGGYNEQFF. CDR3 DNA sequence: TGTGCCAGCAGTGACCTAGCGGGAGGTTACAATGAGCAGTTCTTC. The complete variable domain, with remaining parts taken from reference TRBV2 and TRBJ2-1, reads EPEVTQTPSHQVTQMGQEVILRCVPISNHLYFYWYRQILGQKVEFLVSFYNNEISEKSEIFDDQFSVERPDGSNFTLKIRSTKLEDSAMYFCASSDLAGGYNEQFFGPGTRLTVL.

Written as DNA, the CDR3 is TGTGCCAGCAGCTCAGATACGCAGTATTTT. This gives the protein CASSSDTQYF. V is TRBV2 and J is TRBJ2-3; D call uncertain. CDR1 is SNHLY and CDR2 is FYNNEI in the germline V gene. This CDR3 has 10 amino acids. With 6 bases removed from V and 4 bases from J, the gap between germline ends came to 2 bases.

This clonotype was detected a few times. The chain couples TRBV20-1 to TRBJ1-2, with 8 bases that match TRBD1. The V gene end was trimmed by 6 bases and the J gene end by 2 bases; junction bases not matched to a gene: 8. The CDR3 is 14 residues long. The germline gives CDR1 DFQATT, CDR2 SNEGSKA (reference sequence). Written as DNA, the CDR3 is TGCAGTGCCGATCCGGACAGGGACAACTATGGCTACACCTTC. It specifies CSADPDRDNYGYTF.

J is TRBJ1-5 and V is TRBV6-1, with a weak D call TRBD1 (5 bases). The CDR3 totals 16 residues. V lost 6 bases to trimming and J lost 2 bases, with 17 bases between them. CDR1 MNHNS and CDR2 SASEGT come from the germline V gene. CDR3 region: CASRNQGLFGNQPQHF. The CDR3 coding sequence is TGTGCCAGCAGGAATCAGGGATTATTTGGCAATCAGCCCCAGCATTTT.

The rearrangement uses TRBV20-1 and TRBJ2-7, with D possibly being TRBD2 (5 bases). The CDR3 has 13 residues. V lost 5 bases to trimming and J lost 3 bases, with 14 bases between them. The germline V gene encodes CDR1 DFQATT and CDR2 SNEGSKA (reference sequence). The CDR3 nucleotides are TGCAGTGCTCTAAGGGTTGGAGGCTACGAGCAGTACTTC. Its translation is CSALRVGGYEQYF.

V and J are TRBV20-1 and TRBJ1-2, with D unresolved. This CDR3 region has 13 residues. Per the germline V gene, CDR1 is DFQATT and CDR2 is SNEGSKA (reference sequence). Trimming left V 1 base short and J 6 bases short, with 12 bases between. This CDR3 is CSARVRSKDGYTF. CDR3 nucleotides: TGCAGTGCTAGAGTGAGGTCGAAGGATGGCTACACCTTC.

The J gene is TRBJ2-1, the V gene TRBV2; 8 nucleotides line up with TRBD2. In germline, CDR1 is SNHLY, CDR2 FYNNEI. The CDR3 has 16 residues. V lost 5 bases to trimming and J lost 4 bases; unmatched junction nucleotides: 10. CDR3 sequence reads: CASSPLAGLVYNEQFF. The CDR3 nucleotides are TGTGCCAGCAGTCCCCTAGCGGGCTTAGTGTACAATGAGCAGTTCTTC.

The V call is TRBV10-3, the J call TRBJ2-2; 9 bases fit TRBD1. The V gene end was trimmed by 5 bases and the J gene end by 4 bases; junction bases not matched to a gene: 23. Looked up from germline, CDR1 is ENHRY and CDR2 is SYGVKD. This CDR3 comprises 21 residues. CDR3 residues: CAISRSVGGQGVSGGTGELFF. In DNA, the CDR3 is TGTGCCATCAGTCGTTCTGTCGGGGGACAGGGCGTAAGTGGGGGCACCGGGGAGCTGTTTTTT.

The V and J genes are TRBV6-1 and TRBJ2-4; TRBD1 matches at 10 bases. CDR3 length: 14 amino acids. The germline V gene encodes CDR1 MNHNS and CDR2 SASEGT. Trimming at V came to 6 bases and at J to 7 bases, leaving 6 bases not matched to a gene. The CDR3 coding sequence is TGTGCCAGCAGCGGGGGACAGGGGCTTAACATTCAGTACTTC. It is translated as CASSGGQGLNIQYF.

The rearrangement joins TRBV27 to TRBJ2-1; D perhaps matches TRBD2 (6 bases). CDR1 MNHEY and CDR2 SMNVEV come from the germline V gene (reference sequence). This CDR3 is 15 amino acids long. V shed 3 bases and J shed 0 bases, with 9 bases lying between them. This CDR3 reads CASSFLADSYNEQFF. The CDR3 DNA reads TGTGCCAGCAGTTTTTTAGCGGACTCCTACAATGAGCAGTTCTTC.

The chain has TRBV4-3 and TRBJ2-3; 12 bases are a match to TRBD2. Unmatched junction bases numbered 5, after V lost 3 bases and J lost 4 bases. The CDR3 is 16 residues long. CDR1 and CDR2 (germline): LGHNA, YSLEER. CDR3 loop: CASSHKLAGGADTQYF. The CDR3 nucleotides are TGCGCCAGCAGCCACAAACTAGCGGGAGGCGCAGATACGCAGTATTTT.

CDR3 sequence reads: CAISGQANYGYTF. As DNA, the CDR3 is TGTGCCATCAGTGGGCAGGCTAACTATGGCTACACCTTC. The chain recombines TRBV10-3 with TRBJ1-2; D gene uncertain. The CDR3 covers 13 residues. Germline CDR1 and CDR2: ENHRY and SYGVKD. Trimming took 4 bases from V and 0 from J, leaving 6 bases between them.

The chain uses TRBV10-3 and TRBJ2-5, with D unresolved. Trimming stripped 2 bases from V and 5 bases from J, with 6 bases between. This CDR3 is built from 12 residues. Looked up from germline, CDR1 is ENHRY and CDR2 is SYGVKD. Here the CDR3 DNA reads TGTGCCATCAGTGAGGGGTCGGAGACCCAGTACTTC. It encodes CAISEGSETQYF.

This clonotype was picked up a small number of times. V usage is TRBV28 and J usage is TRBJ1-5; D is unresolved. The CDR3 is 13 amino acids. Trimming removed 7 bases at V and 4 bases at J, with 11 bases between. CDR1 and CDR2 (germline): MDHEN, SYDVKM. The DNA of the CDR3 is TGTGCCAGCAAAACGACCACGAATCAGCCCCAGCATTTT. It is translated as CASKTTTNQPQHF.

In its sample, this clonotype is medium-sized. The V gene is TRBV28, the J gene TRBJ1-5, with D uncertain. From germline, CDR1 is MDHEN and CDR2 SYDVKM. The CDR3 runs to 13 residues. V gave up 6 bases and J gave up 3 bases, with 9 bases separating them. CDR3 protein: CASSRINNQPQHF. In DNA form, the CDR3 reads TGTGCCAGCAGCCGGATAAACAATCAGCCCCAGCATTTT.

This clonotype was seen a handful of times. The rearrangement joins TRBV19 to TRBJ1-1; D perhaps matches TRBD1 (5 bases). Germline V CDR1 and CDR2: LNHDA, SQIVND (reference sequence). Trimming stripped 5 bases from V and 10 bases from J, with 17 bases between. The CDR3 consists of 13 residues. This chain's CDR3 is CASSLETQAGAFF. The CDR3 nucleotides are TGTGCCAGTAGTCTCGAGACACAGGCGGGAGCTTTCTTT. Drawing the rest from reference TRBV19 and TRBJ1-1, the complete variable domain is DGGITQSPKYLFRKEGQNVTLSCEQNLNHDAMYWYRQDPGQGLRLIYYSQIVNDFQKGDIAEGYSVSREKKESFPLTVTSAQKNPTAFYLCASSLETQAGAFFGQGTRLTVV.

V gene TRBV27 combines with J gene TRBJ2-3; D gene uncertain. Between the trimmed V and J ends, which lost 3 bases and 0 bases, there was a span of 4 bases. CDR3 size: 13 residues. The V gene's germline CDR1 is MNHEY and CDR2 SMNVEV (reference sequence). The CDR3 region has the DNA TGTGCCAGCAGTTTCCCTAGCACAGATACGCAGTATTTT. The encoded protein is CASSFPSTDTQYF.

The chain has TRBV19 and TRBJ1-3; TRBD1 is a possible D gene (5 bases). In germline, CDR1 is LNHDA, CDR2 SQIVND (reference sequence). This CDR3 is 14 amino acids long. Trimming removed 5 bases at V and 0 bases at J, with 8 bases between. Here the CDR3 DNA reads TGTGCCAGTAGTTCCGGGGGCTCTGGAAACACCATATATTTT. This sequence encodes CASSSGGSGNTIYF.

CDR3: CASSSPPNQPQHF. CDR3 in DNA: TGTGCCAGCAGTTCCCCGCCAAATCAGCCCCAGCATTTT. The chain carries TRBV28 and TRBJ1-5; unclear D gene. Germline assignment: CDR1 MDHEN and CDR2 SYDVKM. V was trimmed by 4 bases and J by 4 bases, leaving 8 bases between them. The CDR3 runs 13 residues.

The chain couples TRBV6-1 to TRBJ1-1; 7 bases fit TRBD1. The trim removed 6 bases at V and 12 bases at J, leaving 13 bases unmatched. The CDR3 spans 13 residues. Germline CDR1 and CDR2: MNHNS and SASEGT. The CDR3 reads CASSSGEGAQSFF. The DNA for the CDR3 is TGTGCCAGCAGCTCCGGGGAGGGGGCGCAATCTTTCTTT.

The chain combines TRBV27 with TRBJ1-6; 9 nucleotides match TRBD1. The length of the CDR3 is 16 residues. The ends lost 5 bases at V and 7 bases at J; junction bases unmatched: 9. Germline CDR1 and CDR2: MNHEY and SMNVEV (reference sequence). CDR3 DNA sequence: TGTGCCAGCAGTCCGAATCACAGGGGGCAAAATTCACCCCTCCACTTT. The encoded protein is CASSPNHRGQNSPLHF.

The chain employs TRBV27 and TRBJ2-5; the D call may be TRBD1 or TRBD2 (6 bases each). The CDR3 sequence is 14 residues long. Germline V gene sequence: CDR1 MNHEY, CDR2 SMNVEV (reference sequence). Between the trimmed V and J ends, which lost 5 bases and 1 base, there was a span of 11 bases. The CDR3 loop reads CASSQWGAQETQYF. The CDR3 DNA sequence: TGTGCCAGCAGTCAATGGGGGGCCCAAGAGACCCAGTACTTC.

This clonotype was seen more than once but under ten times. The chain uses TRBV20-1 and TRBJ1-1; a possible D gene is TRBD1 (5 bases). The CDR3 is 15 amino acids. Germline lookup yields CDR1 DFQATT and CDR2 SNEGSKA (reference sequence). The V end was cut by 1 base, the J end by 1 base, with 13 bases between. The CDR3 here is CSARVFGRENTEAFF. The CDR3 nucleotides read TGCAGTGCTAGAGTTTTCGGCAGGGAGAACACTGAAGCTTTCTTT.

This rearrangement joins TRBV7-2 to TRBJ2-7; TRBD2 matches at 8 bases. This CDR3 region has 15 residues. The germline CDR1 and CDR2 sequences are SGHTA and FQGNSA. V trimming: 0 bases; J trimming: 2 bases; junction bases outside the gene matches: 3. For the CDR3, the DNA is TGTGCCAGCAGCTTAGCGGCGGGGGGCGCCTACGAGCAGTACTTC. Amino acids: CASSLAAGGAYEQYF. Full variable domain (missing parts from reference TRBV7-2 and TRBJ2-7): GAGVSQSPSNKVTEKGKDVELRCDPISGHTALYWYRQSLGQGLEFLIYFQGNSAPDKSGLPSDRFSAERTGGSVSTLTIQRTQQEDSAVYLCASSLAAGGAYEQYFGPGTRLTVT.

The chain combines TRBV28 with TRBJ2-7; 9 bases are shared with TRBD1. The germline V gene encodes CDR1 MDHEN and CDR2 SYDVKM. With V trimmed by 5 bases and J by 2 bases, 19 bases remained unmatched. The CDR3 extends over 19 amino acids. The CDR3 DNA follows: TGTGCCAGCAGTCCGACAGGGGGGATGTTTAGGACTAGACCCTACGAGCAGTACTTC. Translating it yields CASSPTGGMFRTRPYEQYF.

The chain uses TRBV12-3 or TRBV12-4 and TRBJ1-2; the D is unclear. The CDR3 length is 14 residues. The V and J ends lost 4 bases and 3 bases respectively, with 12 bases between them. This chain's CDR3 is CASSYPGSDYGYTF. The CDR3 region has the DNA TGTGCCAGCAGTTACCCCGGGTCCGACTATGGCTACACCTTC.

As to this clonotype: The junction shows a germline mismatch at one end, possibly a read error. The chain has TRBV7-8 and TRBJ1-5; D remains ambiguous. The CDR3 extends over 15 amino acids. Germline V gene data show CDR1 as SGHVS and CDR2 as FQNEAQ. CDR3 protein: CASNLNTASNQPQHF. CDR3 bases: TGTGCCAGCAACTTAAATACAGCTAGCAATCAGCCCCAGCATTTT.

This clonotype was detected only a few times. This chain links TRBV7-3 with TRBJ2-3; possible D gene TRBD2, 6 bases. The CDR3 has 14 residues. The germline V and J ends were trimmed by 8 bases and 2 bases, with 14 bases remaining between them. Germline CDR1 reads SGHTA; CDR2 reads FQGTGA. The CDR3 DNA reads as TGTGCCAGCGGGTCAGCGGGCCACACAGATACGCAGTATTTT. Translated: CASGSAGHTDTQYF.

In this sample, this clonotype turned up a few times. The V call is TRBV20-1, the J call TRBJ1-5; weak D call: TRBD1 (5 bases). CDR1 is DFQATT and CDR2 is SNEGSKA in the germline V gene (reference sequence). The V gene lost 3 bases and the J gene lost 2 bases, with 20 bases spanning the gap. There are 17 residues in the CDR3. CDR3 DNA: TGCAGTGCTAGGGGACGGAACGGGCCTTATGGCAATCAGCCCCAGCATTTT. It is translated as CSARGRNGPYGNQPQHF.